Sequencing of this TCR beta chain was carried out in a study of CD8+ T cells in alopecia areata. Study-wide findings and caveats: Elevated clonality characterized lesional scalp relative to normal scalp, particularly in alopecia totalis/universalis.

Notes on this clone: Its antigen remains unidentified.

RNA was isolated and reverse transcribed to cDNA, the sequencing template. TCRdb's copy holds only in-frame clones and misses some; the assay was immunoSEQ multiplex PCR. This table has some 200,000 clones, approximately 53% appearing once. This CDR3 has 13 amino acids. V was pared by 7 bases and J by 7 bases, with 16 bases between. CDR1 is MGHDK and CDR2 is SYGVNS in the germline V gene. The sequence derives from a human donor in good health. The genes are TRBV25-1 and TRBJ1-2; weak D call: TRBD1 (5 bases). The sequenced sample was CD8+ T cells sorted from blood. The CDR3 bases are TGTGCCAGCACCTCAGGGTACGGTGGTGGCTACACCTTC. Translated, it gives CASTSGYGGGYTF.